Listed below are T cell receptor beta chains from one sample, sequenced in a study of blood T cell repertoires in COVID-19. TCRdb keeps only in-frame clones here, not all; method: immunoSEQ multiplex PCR. This sample carries 200,000 to 250,000 clones, around four fifths of them seen once, and the ten largest clones take under 2%. The sequenced material came from peripheral blood. The source of these receptors is a woman aged 80 or over with acute or convalescent COVID-19. Both conserved end residues are trimmed from each CDR3. Size is stated for part of the rows, as once, few or many counts, or as a class when the clone is expanded.

length: 11; size: -; J: TRBJ1-6; V: TRBV12-3/TRBV12-4; CDR3: ASSTQNNSPLH
length: 14; size: -; J: TRBJ1-1; V: TRBV7-3; CDR3: ASSLIPTRGGTEAF
length: 11; size: -; J: TRBJ1-2; V: TRBV29-1; CDR3: STEGQGAGGYT
length: 14; size: once; J: TRBJ2-1; V: TRBV20-1; CDR3: SASSGTSGSGNEQF
length: 13; size: -; J: TRBJ2-7; V: TRBV5-4; CDR3: ASSLQGALAYEQY
length: 14; size: -; J: TRBJ2-7; V: TRBV6-9; CDR3: ASSYPQGTGGSEQY
length: 15; size: -; J: TRBJ1-1; V: TRBV3-1/TRBV3-2; CDR3: ASSQARGAGAGTEAF
length: 16; size: -; J: TRBJ2-5; V: TRBV5-5; CDR3: ASSSPSGLAGGQETQY
length: 13; size: -; J: TRBJ1-4; V: TRBV7-2; CDR3: ASSWRTGLSEKLF
length: 14; size: once; J: TRBJ2-7; V: TRBV7-2; CDR3: ASSLRGRALADEQY
length: 12; size: -; J: TRBJ2-2; V: TRBV4-1; CDR3: ASSQGGQAGELF
length: 13; size: once; J: TRBJ1-4; V: TRBV6-6; CDR3: ASSYQGQTNEKLF
length: 14; size: -; J: TRBJ1-2; V: TRBV5-1; CDR3: ASSGRGRGTNYGYT
length: 14; size: -; J: TRBJ2-1; V: TRBV18; CDR3: ASSPRLAGTNNEQF
length: 13; size: -; J: TRBJ1-1; V: TRBV19; CDR3: ASTPVGGANTEAF
length: 11; size: -; J: TRBJ2-3; V: TRBV6-2/TRBV6-3; CDR3: ASSYYSTDTQY
length: 14; size: -; J: TRBJ2-1; V: TRBV4-1; CDR3: ASSQGRSSSYNEQF